The 3 T cell receptor beta chains in this list originate from one sample, sequenced in a study of prognosis after radiotherapy for stage I lung cancer. The authors amplified TCR beta CDR3 from genomic DNA using two-round multiplex PCR. Initially, in first-round PCR, primers specific to each TRBV and TRBJ gene were used. TCRdb re-called the multiplex PCR reads through MiXCR, storing one row per CDR3 protein. Here the sample spans tens of thousands of distinct CDR3 sequences, over 45% being singletons. The sample in question was PBMCs, obtained before or after stereotactic body radiation therapy (not recorded which). All receptors derive from a donor aged 50 or older with non-small cell lung cancer.

As to this clonotype: A read error may produce the germline difference seen at one junction end. The chain couples TRBV5-1 to TRBJ2-7; D possibly matches TRBD1 or TRBD2 (5 bases each). Germline assignment: CDR1 SGHRS and CDR2 YFSETQ. The CDR3 is 15 amino acids. CDR3 amino acids: CASSLCSRDAYDQYF. The CDR3 nucleotides read TGCGCCAGCAGCTTGTGTTCCAGGGACGCCTACGATCAGTACTTC. Looking up the rest from reference TRBV5-1 and TRBJ2-7 gives the full variable domain: KAGVTQTPRYLIKTRGQQVTLSCSPISGHRSVSWYQQTPGQGLQFLFEYFSETQRNKGNFPGRFSGRQFSNSRSEMNVSTLELGDSALYLCASSLCSRDAYDQYFGPGTRLTVT.

The chain recombines TRBV7-2 with TRBJ2-3, with D maybe TRBD2 (5 bases). CDR1 is SGHTA and CDR2 is FQGNSA in the germline V gene. The ends were cut back, 4 bases at V and 2 bases at J, with 13 bases in the middle. The length of the CDR3 is 15 residues. CDR3 bases: TGTGCCAGCAGCTGGGGAGAGGGTAACACAGATACGCAGTATTTT. Its protein is CASSWGEGNTDTQYF.

Turning to this clonotype: At one end, the junction sequence differs from germline, possibly due to a read error. The rearrangement links TRBV7-2 to TRBJ2-2, with D perhaps TRBD1 or TRBD2 (5 bases each). The germline V gene encodes CDR1 SGHTA and CDR2 FQGNSA. The CDR3 sequence is 16 residues long. The CDR3 region is CASSLKGRVNTGDLFF. CDR3 coding DNA: TGTGCCAGCAGCTTAAAGGGCAGGGTGAACACCGGGGATCTGTTTTTT.